Following are 27 T cell receptor beta chains from one sample sequenced in a study of identical twins. TCRdb called the 5' RACE reads again in MiXCR, with one record for every CDR3 protein. The table has approximately 190,000 distinct CDR3 sequences, approximately 15% seen once. These data were also filed under a second study, of T cells expressing NK-cell markers.

The sequencing input was CD8+ T cells sorted from blood. These receptors were collected from a woman between 18 and 29 years old in good health.

This clonotype turned up a few times. The chain employs TRBV11-1 and TRBJ2-1; 7 nucleotides match TRBD1. J was trimmed by 0 bases and V by 5 bases; bases with no gene match: 16. This CDR3 comprises 19 residues. Germline loops: CDR1 SGHAT, CDR2 FQDESV (reference sequence). CDR3 amino acids: CASSQPRTGIHSSYNEQFF. CDR3 DNA sequence: TGTGCCAGCAGCCAACCAAGGACAGGTATCCATAGCTCCTACAATGAGCAGTTCTTC.

This clonotype was counted a few times. This chain joins TRBV9 and TRBJ2-1, with D perhaps TRBD2 (5 bases). V lost 3 bases, J lost 10 bases, and 17 bases lay in between. The CDR3 covers 14 residues. Germline V gene data show CDR1 as SGDLS and CDR2 as YYNGEE. The CDR3 reads CASSAGSRMDEQFF. CDR3 DNA sequence: TGTGCCAGCAGCGCTGGGAGTAGGATGGACGAGCAGTTCTTC.

This chain links TRBV2 with TRBJ2-3, with 7 bases fitting TRBD2. The ends lost 4 bases at V and 6 bases at J; junction bases unmatched: 10. Germline CDR1 SNHLY, CDR2 FYNNEI. The CDR3 has 15 residues. Written as DNA, the CDR3 is TGTGCCAGCAGTGTAGAAAGCGGGGCTCTCGATACGCAGTATTTT. The encoded protein is CASSVESGALDTQYF. Together with reference TRBV2 and TRBJ2-3, the CDR3 gives the full variable domain: EPEVTQTPSHQVTQMGQEVILRCVPISNHLYFYWYRQILGQKVEFLVSFYNNEISEKSEIFDDQFSVERPDGSNFTLKIRSTKLEDSAMYFCASSVESGALDTQYFGPGTRLTVL.

The table lists this clonotype with a count of one. This sequence joins TRBV21-1 and TRBJ2-5; the table assigns TRBD2, which was not confirmed against the DNA. TRBV21-1 is reported as a pseudogene. CDR3 length: 15 amino acids. CDR3 nucleotides: TGTGCCAGCAGAAGACTAGCGGGATGTTTAGAGACCCAGTACTTC. Translated: CASRRLAGCLETQYF.

The gene calls are TRBV2 and TRBJ2-1; D is uncertain. CDR1 SNHLY and CDR2 FYNNEI come from the germline V gene. Trimming removed 6 bases from V and 10 bases from J, with 7 bases in between. The CDR3 is 10 amino acids. CDR3 in DNA: TGTGCCAGCAGCGGCCAAGAGCAGTTCTTC. Translating gives CASSGQEQFF.

The V and J genes are TRBV12-3 or TRBV12-4 and TRBJ2-3, with D possibly matching TRBD2 (5 bases). Between the trimmed V and J ends, which lost 10 bases and 6 bases, there was a span of 23 bases. The CDR3 spans 15 residues. The CDR3 loop is CATLPFSRDSDTQYF. CDR3 coding DNA: TGTGCCACCCTTCCCTTCTCGAGGGATTCCGATACGCAGTATTTT.

This chain links TRBV7-3 with TRBJ2-7; D ambiguous. CDR1 and CDR2 (germline): SGHTA, FQGTGA. The V and J ends lost 0 bases and 6 bases respectively, with 6 bases between them. CDR3 size: 12 residues. CDR3 loop: CASSLTLGEQYF. Here the CDR3 DNA reads TGTGCCAGCAGCTTAACTTTAGGCGAGCAGTACTTC.

In its sample, this clonotype was seen a few times. The chain couples TRBV11-2 to TRBJ1-5, with D uncertain. The ends were cut back, 1 base at V and 6 bases at J, with 7 bases in the middle. Germline V gene lookup returns CDR1 SGHAT and CDR2 FQNNGV. CDR3 length: 13 residues. The CDR3 is CASSLGSLQPQHF. CDR3 nucleotide sequence: TGTGCCAGCAGCTTAGGATCTCTTCAGCCCCAGCATTTT.

This clonotype was counted at least ten times. This chain joins TRBV20-1 and TRBJ1-2, with D tentatively TRBD1 (5 bases). V was shortened by 0 bases and J by 4 bases, with 9 bases between the two germline ends. CDR3 length: 13 residues. The germline gives CDR1 DFQATT, CDR2 SNEGSKA (reference sequence). The CDR3 sequence is CSAREEGPYGYTF. As DNA, the CDR3 is TGCAGTGCTAGAGAAGAGGGGCCCTATGGCTACACCTTC.

This clonotype was seen only a few times. The V and J genes are TRBV20-1 and TRBJ2-3; D not resolved. Germline CDR1 and CDR2: DFQATT and SNEGSKA (reference sequence). The V gene lost 0 bases and the J gene lost 2 bases, with 15 bases spanning the gap. The CDR3 has 16 amino acids. CDR3 nucleotide sequence: TGCAGTGCTAGAGACAACTATCGAGACACCACAGATACGCAGTATTTT. Encoded protein: CSARDNYRDTTDTQYF.

The sample holds many counts of this clonotype. The chain combines TRBV28 with TRBJ2-1; a weak D match, TRBD2 (5 bases). V was pared by 2 bases and J by 0 bases, with 11 bases between. CDR1 and CDR2 (germline): MDHEN, SYDVKM. The length of the CDR3 is 16 residues. CDR3 sequence: CASSLTRGSSYNEQFF. In DNA form, the CDR3 reads TGTGCCAGCAGTTTAACCCGGGGTAGCTCCTACAATGAGCAGTTCTTC.

The CDR3 spells CSALRGRHYNEQFF. The DNA of the CDR3 is TGCAGCGCCCTGAGGGGGAGACACTACAATGAGCAGTTCTTC. This sequence joins TRBV29-1 and TRBJ2-1; tentatively, D is TRBD1 (6 bases). Looked up from germline, CDR1 is SQVTM and CDR2 is ANQGSEA. Trimming took 7 bases from V and 3 from J, leaving 16 bases between them. CDR3 size: 14 residues.

This clonotype was recorded many times. The chain recombines TRBV6-2 or TRBV6-3 with TRBJ2-1, with D maybe TRBD2 (6 bases). Trimming left V 4 bases short and J 3 bases short, with 7 bases between. Germline values: CDR1 MNHEY, CDR2 SVGEGT. The CDR3 consists of 13 residues. The CDR3 DNA follows: TGTGCCAGCAGTTCGGGGGACTACAATGAGCAGTTCTTC. Its translation is CASSSGDYNEQFF.

The table lists this clonotype with a few counts. V and J are TRBV12-3 or TRBV12-4 and TRBJ2-2; 7 bases fit TRBD1. The V gene end was trimmed by 6 bases and the J gene end by 3 bases; junction bases not matched to a gene: 7. The CDR3 sequence is 15 residues long. CDR3 sequence (DNA): TGTGCCAGCAGCTACAGGGGATTATACACCGGGGAGCTGTTTTTT. Translation gives CASSYRGLYTGELFF.

This clonotype has more than one count but fewer than ten. The chain couples TRBV3-1 to TRBJ2-3; D is unresolved. From germline, CDR1 is LGHDT and CDR2 YNNKEL (reference sequence). V dropped 4 bases and J dropped 0 bases, with 14 bases sitting between them. This CDR3 region has 16 residues. As DNA, the CDR3 is TGTGCCAGCAGCCCGTCGTCAGCAGCTAGCACAGATACGCAGTATTTT. Translating gives CASSPSSAASTDTQYF.

The chain carries TRBV29-1 and TRBJ1-1; D remains unclear. V gave up 3 bases and J gave up 1 base, with 12 bases separating them. This CDR3 contains 14 residues. The germline gives CDR1 SQVTM, CDR2 ANQGSEA. The CDR3 spells CSVDLNTANTEAFF. The DNA for the CDR3 is TGCAGCGTTGATTTGAACACGGCGAACACTGAAGCTTTCTTT.

In the case of this clonotype: At one end, the junction sequence differs from germline, possibly due to a read error. This sequence joins TRBV10-3 and TRBJ2-3, with D possibly TRBD1 on 5 matching bases. The CDR3 covers 18 residues. Germline lookup yields CDR1 ENHRY and CDR2 SYGVKD. CDR3 DNA: TGTGCCAGCAGTGAGTGGACAAATGTCATGGGGATAACAGATACGCAGTATTTT. Amino acid sequence: CASSEWTNVMGITDTQYF.

This clonotype was seen more than once but under ten times. The rearrangement joins TRBV29-1 to TRBJ1-3; TRBD1 might be the D (5 bases). The germline V gene has CDR1 SQVTM and CDR2 ANQGSEA. Trimming stripped 3 bases from V and 0 bases from J, with 6 bases between. There are 13 residues in the CDR3. The CDR3 sequence is CSVDGGSGNTIYF. The CDR3 DNA follows: TGCAGCGTTGATGGGGGCTCTGGAAACACCATATATTTT.

The chain links TRBV7-3 to TRBJ2-3, with D maybe TRBD1 (7 bases). This CDR3 has 15 amino acids. V was clipped by 6 bases and J by 2 bases, with 15 bases between them. In germline, CDR1 is SGHTA, CDR2 FQGTGA. The CDR3 DNA reads as TGTGCCAGCAGTCAGGGGGGACGGTACACAGATACGCAGTATTTT. It specifies CASSQGGRYTDTQYF.

The V and J genes are TRBV12-3 or TRBV12-4 and TRBJ2-1; 11 positions agree with TRBD2. V lost 5 bases and J lost 7; bases outside the gene matches: 7. This CDR3 region has 15 residues. The CDR3 DNA is TGTGCCAGCAGTCCCACTAGCGGGGGTTTTAATGAGCAGTTCTTC. As protein: CASSPTSGGFNEQFF.

This clonotype was observed a handful of times. This chain connects TRBV10-3 to TRBJ2-5, with a weak D call TRBD2 (5 bases). The V gene lost 0 bases and the J gene lost 3 bases, with 17 bases spanning the gap. This CDR3 comprises 17 residues. From germline, CDR1 is ENHRY and CDR2 SYGVKD. CDR3 DNA sequence: TGTGCCATCAGTGAGTCAAGTACGGGGTCAGGAAAAGAGACCCAGTACTTC. This sequence encodes CAISESSTGSGKETQYF.

There are a few counts of this clonotype. The chain uses TRBV7-2 and TRBJ2-3, with 7 positions matching TRBD2. Trimming cost V 4 bases and J 6 bases; bases outside gene matches: 1. CDR3 size: 12 residues. Germline loops: CDR1 SGHTA, CDR2 FQGNSA. CDR3 nucleotide sequence: TGTGCCAGCAGCTGGGGGGGGGATACGCAGTATTTT. Residues: CASSWGGDTQYF. Filled out from reference TRBV7-2 and TRBJ2-3, the complete variable domain reads GAGVSQSPSNKVTEKGKDVELRCDPISGHTALYWYRQSLGQGLEFLIYFQGNSAPDKSGLPSDRFSAERTGGSVSTLTIQRTQQEDSAVYLCASSWGGDTQYFGPGTRLTVL.

This clonotype was seen a handful of times. The chain links TRBV9 to TRBJ2-7; D is uncertain. The V end was cut by 4 bases, the J end by 3 bases, with 11 bases between. There are 13 residues in the CDR3. Germline assignment: CDR1 SGDLS and CDR2 YYNGEE. The CDR3 loop reads CASSPSDHYEQYF. CDR3 coding DNA: TGTGCCAGCAGCCCAAGTGACCACTACGAGCAGTACTTC.

The chain is built from TRBV5-1 and TRBJ2-7; TRBD2 matches at 11 bases. The germline V gene encodes CDR1 SGHRS and CDR2 YFSETQ. This CDR3 comprises 15 residues. V was pared by 0 bases and J by 4 bases, with 3 bases of the junction left unmatched. The chain's CDR3 is CASSLERTSGYEQYF. DNA of the CDR3: TGCGCCAGCAGCTTGGAAAGGACTAGCGGGTACGAGCAGTACTTC.

V gene TRBV4-3 combines with J gene TRBJ2-7; 7 nucleotides align to TRBD1. Per germline, CDR1 LGHNA and CDR2 YSLEER. CDR3 size: 15 residues. Germline trimming cut 5 bases from V and 4 bases from J; bases unmatched to any gene: 11. DNA of the CDR3: TGCGCCAGCAGCACCGGGACCCCAGGGGGATACGAGCAGTACTTC. This codes for CASSTGTPGGYEQYF.

V and J are TRBV6-2 or TRBV6-3 and TRBJ2-5; D gene ambiguous. V dropped 0 bases and J dropped 1 base, with 6 bases sitting between them. In germline, CDR1 is MNHEY, CDR2 SVGEGT. The CDR3 extends over 14 amino acids. CDR3 sequence reads: CASSYSYVQETQYF. The CDR3 DNA is TGTGCCAGCAGTTACTCGTATGTCCAAGAGACCCAGTACTTC.

This clonotype turned up a few times. This rearrangement joins TRBV4-1 to TRBJ2-5, with 10 positions matching TRBD2. The germline CDR1 and CDR2 sequences are MGHRA and YSYEKL. The CDR3 is 17 amino acids. V lost 0 bases and J lost 1; bases outside the gene matches: 5. The CDR3 region is CASSQEGSGGFQETQYF. CDR3 DNA sequence: TGCGCCAGCAGCCAAGAGGGTAGCGGGGGGTTCCAAGAGACCCAGTACTTC.